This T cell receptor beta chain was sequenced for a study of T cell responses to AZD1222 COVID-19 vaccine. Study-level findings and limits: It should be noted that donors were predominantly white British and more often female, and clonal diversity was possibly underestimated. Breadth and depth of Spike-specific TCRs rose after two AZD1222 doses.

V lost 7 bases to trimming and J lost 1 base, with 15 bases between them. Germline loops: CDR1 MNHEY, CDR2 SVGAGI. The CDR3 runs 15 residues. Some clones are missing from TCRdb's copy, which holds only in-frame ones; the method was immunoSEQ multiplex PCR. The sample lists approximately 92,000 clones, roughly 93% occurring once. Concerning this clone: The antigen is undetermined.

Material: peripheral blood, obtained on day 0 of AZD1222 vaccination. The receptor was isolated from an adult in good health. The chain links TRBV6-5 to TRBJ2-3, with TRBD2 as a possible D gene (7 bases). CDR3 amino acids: CASTRRGAGTDTQYF. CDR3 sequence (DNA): TGTGCCAGCACACGTCGGGGGGCGGGCACAGATACGCAGTATTTT.